This T cell receptor beta chain was profiled in a study of T cells in Graves' hyperthyroidism and ophthalmopathy. Amplified TCR beta CDR3 regions derived from RNA transcripts. Primed by the HTBI set, a first-round RT-PCR was run on the TCR CDR3. A single record per CDR3 protein comes from TCRdb applying MiXCR to the multiplex PCR reads. This sample has approximately 870,000 distinct CDR3 sequences; about two fifths occur once, and the top ten carry roughly 8.3%. V was clipped by 2 bases and J by 10 bases, with 11 bases between them. CDR1 is SEHNR and CDR2 is FQNEAQ in the germline V gene (reference sequence). This CDR3 spans 13 amino acids.

The sample comprised blood. The TCR sequence derives from a man between 18 and 29 years old with Graves' hyperthyroidism. The rearrangement uses TRBV7-9 and TRBJ1-4; D is uncertain. The chain's CDR3 is CASSLSLSGKLFF. CDR3 DNA: TGTGCCAGCAGCTTAAGCCTGTCGGGAAAACTGTTTTTT.